These T cell receptor beta chains were read from a single sample in a study of shared clonotypes between healthy human individuals. Libraries were prepared by immunoSEQ multiplex PCR; TCRdb keeps only in-frame clonotypes and omits some of them. Among about 800,000 clones listed, about 97% were seen once. Sequenced sample: naive CD8+ T cells sorted from blood. All receptors derive from a man aged 25 to 45 in good health. Both conserved end residues are part of each CDR3. Each record gives: D gene, J gene, clone size, V gene, CDR3 DNA, CDR3 protein. The D gene is left open where the match is weak. Rows give clone size only sometimes, using once, few, many, or a class for an expanded clone.

D: .
J: TRBJ1-5
size: .
V: TRBV6-5
DNA: TGTGCCAGCAGTTACTCGCTCGGTAGCAATCAGCCCCAGCATTTT
CDR3: CASSYSLGSNQPQHF

D: .
J: TRBJ2-3
size: .
V: TRBV5-8
DNA: TGTGCCAGCAGCTTAGACAGCACAGATACGCAGTATTTT
CDR3: CASSLDSTDTQYF

D: TRBD1
J: TRBJ2-7
size: .
V: TRBV29-1
DNA: TGCAGCGTTGGATTCGGGACAGGGGGCTACGAGCAGTACTTC
CDR3: CSVGFGTGGYEQYF

D: TRBD1
J: TRBJ2-7
size: .
V: TRBV7-9
DNA: TGTGCCAGCAGCTCTCCAGACAGGGGCTACGAGCAGTACTTC
CDR3: CASSSPDRGYEQYF

D: .
J: TRBJ2-7
size: .
V: TRBV5-6
DNA: TGTGCCAGCAGCCCCTTGGGCAACTCCTACGAGCAGTACTTC
CDR3: CASSPLGNSYEQYF

D: TRBD1
J: TRBJ2-7
size: .
V: TRBV11-2
DNA: TGTGCCAGCAGCGGATACAGGGGCTCCTACGAGCAGTACTTC
CDR3: CASSGYRGSYEQYF

D: TRBD1
J: TRBJ1-1
size: .
V: TRBV6-5
DNA: TGTGCCAGCAGTTACCAACGGGGACAGGTTTGGACTGAAGCTTTCTTT
CDR3: CASSYQRGQVWTEAFF

D: .
J: TRBJ2-5
size: once
V: TRBV7-7
DNA: TGTGCCAGCAGCTTTAAAACTGGGGCCCAGTACTTC
CDR3: CASSFKTGAQYF

D: TRBD1
J: TRBJ1-4
size: .
V: TRBV18
DNA: TGTGCCAGCTCAACAGGGGATGAAAAACTGTTTTTT
CDR3: CASSTGDEKLFF

D: .
J: TRBJ1-1
size: .
V: TRBV19
DNA: TGTGCCAGTAGTGCTACAATTCTAGGGAACACTGAAGCTTTCTTT
CDR3: CASSATILGNTEAFF

D: .
J: TRBJ2-2
size: .
V: TRBV4-3
DNA: TGCGCCAGCAGCCAAGATAGGACAGACCAGAACACCGGGGAGCTGTTTTTT
CDR3: CASSQDRTDQNTGELFF

D: TRBD1
J: TRBJ2-7
size: .
V: TRBV7-2
DNA: TGTGCCAGCAGCGGGACAGGGGGCTACGAGCAGTACTTC
CDR3: CASSGTGGYEQYF

D: .
J: TRBJ2-7
size: .
V: TRBV29-1
DNA: TGCAGCGCCGAGAGAAACTACGAGCAGTACTTC
CDR3: CSAERNYEQYF

D: TRBD2
J: TRBJ2-3
size: .
V: TRBV7-9
DNA: TGTGCCAGCAGCTTGGGGCGACTAGCGGCTCTCACAGATACGCAGTATTTT
CDR3: CASSLGRLAALTDTQYF

D: .
J: TRBJ2-7
size: .
V: TRBV2
DNA: TGTGCCAGCAGCGGGACAGAGCAGTACTTC
CDR3: CASSGTEQYF

D: .
J: TRBJ2-7
size: once
V: TRBV28
DNA: TGTGCCAGCAGTTTTTGGGGGGAGACAGGCGGTCGTACCGAGCAGTACTTC
CDR3: CASSFWGETGGRTEQYF

D: .
J: TRBJ2-1
size: .
V: TRBV4-1
DNA: TGCGCCAGCAGCCAAGGACTGTCCCGACCGAGGGACAATGAGCAGTTCTTC
CDR3: CASSQGLSRPRDNEQFF

D: TRBD1
J: TRBJ2-7
size: once
V: TRBV2
DNA: TGTGCCAGCAGGACCGGGACAGGTGACTACGAGCAGTACTTC
CDR3: CASRTGTGDYEQYF

D: TRBD1
J: TRBJ2-7
size: .
V: TRBV5-6
DNA: TGTGCCAGCAGCTTCGGGACAGGTTCCTACGAGCAGTACTTC
CDR3: CASSFGTGSYEQYF

D: TRBD1
J: TRBJ2-7
size: .
V: TRBV4-1
DNA: TGCGCCAGCAGCCAAGGTGGGACAGGGTCCTACGAGCAGTACTTC
CDR3: CASSQGGTGSYEQYF

D: .
J: TRBJ2-5
size: .
V: TRBV10-3
DNA: TGTGCCATCAGTGAGTCACTGAATCAAGAGACCCAGTACTTC
CDR3: CAISESLNQETQYF

D: TRBD1
J: TRBJ2-2
size: .
V: TRBV7-9
DNA: TGTGCCAGCACTAATCATTTGGGACAGGGGGCGCCCGGGGAGCTGTTTTTT
CDR3: CASTNHLGQGAPGELFF